This T cell receptor beta chain was sequenced for a study of monozygotic twins with inflammatory bowel disease. TCRdb processed the 5' RACE reads again and assigns one entry to each CDR3 protein, with no DNA. This sample's table has over 110,000 distinct CDR3 sequences. Germline V CDR1 and CDR2: GTSNPN, SVGIG (reference sequence). This CDR3 has 12 residues. The TCR was taken from a human donor with ulcerative colitis or Crohn's disease, or a healthy co-twin of an affected twin (not recorded which). Sequenced material: blood. The chain joins TRBV30 to TRBJ1-3; no DNA is available, so the TRBD1 call from TCRdb remains unchecked. The CDR3 sequence is CAWRDRAYTIYF.